The 30 T cell receptor beta chains given below trace back to one sample, sequenced in a study of T cells in localized non-small cell lung cancer. This table comes from immunoSEQ multiplex PCR, and its TCRdb copy is limited to in-frame clones, with some not included. The sample contains approximately 31,000 clones, roughly 75% of which appear only once. The material was peripheral blood, obtained before any cancer treatment. The origin of the receptors is a male donor at least 60 years old with stage II squamous cell lung carcinoma.

This chain links TRBV5-5 with TRBJ2-2; D is undetermined. Trimming took off 4 bases at V and 0 bases at J, with 7 bases between the two ends. Germline lookup yields CDR1 SGHKS and CDR2 YYEKEE (reference sequence). The length of the CDR3 is 14 residues. CDR3 nucleotide sequence: TGTGCCAGCAGCCACGGCCCGAACACCGGGGAGCTGTTTTTT. This codes for CASSHGPNTGELFF. Filled out from reference TRBV5-5 and TRBJ2-2, the complete variable domain reads DAGVTQSPTHLIKTRGQQVTLRCSPISGHKSVSWYQQVLGQGPQFIFQYYEKEERGRGNFPDRFSARQFPNYSSELNVNALLLGDSALYLCASSHGPNTGELFFGEGSRLTVL.

In this sample, this clone turned up a few times. V usage is TRBV27 and J usage is TRBJ1-4, with TRBD1 matching 9 bases. Germline loops: CDR1 MNHEY, CDR2 SMNVEV (reference sequence). This CDR3 is built from 14 residues. The V gene end was trimmed by 6 bases and the J gene end by 8 bases; junction bases not matched to a gene: 7. CDR3: CASSPRDREEKLFF. The CDR3 DNA is TGTGCCAGCAGCCCCCGGGACAGGGAAGAAAAACTGTTTTTT.

The V gene is TRBV6-5, the J gene TRBJ1-6, with D tentatively TRBD1 (5 bases). Germline CDR1 MNHEY, CDR2 SVGAGI. The CDR3 loop spans 14 amino acids. The ends were cut back, 6 bases at V and 5 bases at J, with 11 bases in the middle. CDR3 in DNA: TGTGCCAGCAGCCGGGGCCCAAATAATTCACCCCTCCACTTT. Translating it yields CASSRGPNNSPLHF.

V gene TRBV10-1 combines with J gene TRBJ2-4; D unclear. Germline V CDR1 and CDR2: WNHNN, SYGVQD (reference sequence). Between the trimmed V and J ends, which lost 6 bases and 3 bases, there was a span of 21 bases. The CDR3 is 17 amino acids. CDR3 nucleotide sequence: TGCGCCAGCAGCCATAGCCGCGACTTTGAGGTCAAAAACATTCAGTACTTC. It codes for CASSHSRDFEVKNIQYF.

V is TRBV21-1 and J is TRBJ2-1. TRBV21-1 has pseudogene status. The CDR3 extends over 14 amino acids. The DNA for the CDR3 is TGTGCCAGCAGCATTCCGGGCCTCTACAATGAGCAGTTCTTC. This translates into CASSIPGLYNEQFF.

The chain recombines TRBV6-5 with TRBJ1-6, with no clear D. The length of the CDR3 is 16 residues. The V end was cut by 4 bases, the J end by 2 bases, with 12 bases between. CDR1 and CDR2 from the germline V gene are MNHEY and SVGAGI. CDR3 coding DNA: TGTGCCAGCAGTTCCACCGAGGGCGCCTATAATTCACCCCTCCACTTT. Residues: CASSSTEGAYNSPLHF.

In DNA form, the CDR3 reads TGTGCCAGCCGTGGCAGGGGGCGCGGTGGGGCCAACGTCCTGACTTTC. Its protein product is CASRGRGRGGANVLTF. This chain uses TRBV6-1 with TRBJ2-6; 8 nucleotides agree with TRBD1. CDR1 is MNHNS, CDR2 SASEGT, per germline. This CDR3 has 16 amino acids. Trimming took 8 bases from V and 3 from J; bases not matched to a gene: 9.

The CDR3 nucleotides read TGTGCCAGCAGCTTAGGGGCTAGCGGGACCCAAGAGACCCAGTACTTC. Translation: CASSLGASGTQETQYF. The chain is built from TRBV11-2 and TRBJ2-5; 9 positions agree with TRBD2. This CDR3 spans 16 amino acids. CDR1 and CDR2 (germline): SGHAT, FQNNGV. Trimming cost V 1 base and J 1 base; bases outside gene matches: 4.

The chain couples TRBV7-2 to TRBJ1-3, with D unclear. Trimming removed 5 bases from V and 2 bases from J, with 10 bases in between. The germline V gene has CDR1 SGHTA and CDR2 FQGNSA. The CDR3 sequence is 14 residues long. In DNA, the CDR3 is TGTGCCAGCAGCCTCCGTAGGGCTGGAAACACCATATATTTT. Encoded protein: CASSLRRAGNTIYF.

This chain uses TRBV29-1 with TRBJ2-7; D ambiguous. V dropped 4 bases and J dropped 6 bases, with 10 bases sitting between them. Looked up from germline, CDR1 is SQVTM and CDR2 is ANQGSEA. The CDR3 loop spans 11 amino acids. CDR3 nucleotides: TGCAGCGTTGGCAGTTCGGGCGAGCAGTACTTC. Translating it yields CSVGSSGEQYF.

This chain uses TRBV12-5 with TRBJ2-2; D gene unclear. Deletions cut 2 bases from V and 6 bases from J, with 19 bases between. CDR1 is LGHNT, CDR2 FRNRAP, per germline. CDR3 length equals 17 residues. CDR3: CASGLPLVGGRAGELFF. The CDR3 nucleotides are TGTGCTAGTGGTTTGCCCCTCGTCGGTGGCCGGGCCGGGGAGCTGTTTTTT.

Only one count was recorded for this clone. The chain joins TRBV30 to TRBJ2-7, with D unclear. The germline V gene has CDR1 GTSNPN and CDR2 SVGIG (reference sequence). V lost 2 bases, J lost 4 bases, and 6 bases lay in between. CDR3 size: 11 residues. The CDR3 nucleotides read TGTGCCTGGAGTCATTCTTACGAGCAGTACTTC. Translating it yields CAWSHSYEQYF.

This sequence joins TRBV6-5 and TRBJ1-3; D gene ambiguous. V lost 2 bases to trimming and J lost 0 bases, with 11 bases between them. The CDR3 runs 16 residues. Germline CDR1 is MNHEY and CDR2 is SVGAGI. The CDR3 sequence is CASSYQQVGSGNTIYF. The CDR3 nucleotides are TGTGCCAGCAGTTACCAGCAGGTGGGCTCTGGAAACACCATATATTTT.

This clone was counted between two and nine times. The chain joins TRBV19 to TRBJ1-5, with D maybe TRBD1 (5 bases). Trimming removed 5 bases at V and 6 bases at J, with 8 bases between. Germline V gives CDR1 LNHDA, CDR2 SQIVND (reference sequence). The CDR3 totals 12 residues. For the CDR3, the DNA is TGTGCCAGTAGTGACGGGGCTCAGCCCCAGCATTTT. Protein: CASSDGAQPQHF.

This chain connects TRBV7-9 to TRBJ2-1; TRBD2 matches at 13 bases. Unmatched junction bases numbered 10, after V lost 4 bases and J lost 4 bases. The CDR3 spans 18 residues. Germline V CDR1 and CDR2: SEHNR, FQNEAQ (reference sequence). The CDR3 sequence is CASSSGTSGTIYYNEQFF. CDR3 in DNA: TGTGCCAGCAGCTCGGGGACTAGCGGGACCATTTATTACAATGAGCAGTTCTTC.

The chain joins TRBV4-2 to TRBJ1-1; D unresolved. There are 13 residues in the CDR3. Trimming took off 0 bases at V and 6 bases at J, with 8 bases between the two ends. CDR1 is LGHNA, CDR2 YNFKEQ, per germline. The CDR3 DNA sequence: TGTGCCAGCAGCCAAGATTTGACACCTGAAGCTTTCTTT. Translating it yields CASSQDLTPEAFF.

The chain links TRBV11-2 to TRBJ2-1; 10 nucleotides match TRBD2. Germline trimming cut 5 bases from V and 4 bases from J; bases unmatched to any gene: 5. The length of the CDR3 is 15 residues. Germline loops: CDR1 SGHAT, CDR2 FQNNGV. The CDR3 protein is CASSNPSGGYNEQFF. The DNA for the CDR3 is TGTGCCAGCAGCAACCCTAGCGGGGGTTACAATGAGCAGTTCTTC.

The rearrangement joins TRBV10-3 to TRBJ1-5, with 7 bases lining up with TRBD1. There are 13 residues in the CDR3. Germline CDR1 is ENHRY and CDR2 is SYGVKD. Trimming took 11 bases from V and 5 from J; bases not matched to a gene: 9. In DNA form, the CDR3 reads TGTGCCGCAGGACAGCAGGGGGATCAGCCCCAGCATTTT. Its protein product is CAAGQQGDQPQHF.

V and J are TRBV27 and TRBJ2-4; 14 bases fit TRBD2. J gave up 6 bases and V 5 bases, and 3 bases lay outside the gene matches. The length of the CDR3 is 15 residues. Per the germline V gene, CDR1 is MNHEY and CDR2 is SMNVEV (reference sequence). CDR3 bases: TGTGCCAGCAGTATTGGGACTAGCGGGAGAAACATTCAGTACTTC. This codes for CASSIGTSGRNIQYF.

This sequence joins TRBV6-5 and TRBJ2-7; perhaps D is TRBD1 or TRBD2 (5 bases each). The germline V and J ends were trimmed by 5 bases and 7 bases, with 9 bases remaining between them. The CDR3 extends over 11 amino acids. Germline CDR1 is MNHEY and CDR2 is SVGAGI. The CDR3 DNA reads TGTGCCAGCAGTGACTGGGGGGAGCAGTACTTC. This gives the protein CASSDWGEQYF.

The V gene is TRBV28, the J gene TRBJ1-1, with 7 bases lining up with TRBD1. CDR1 is MDHEN and CDR2 is SYDVKM in the germline V gene. Losses at the gene ends were 6 bases for V and 2 bases for J; bases not matched to a gene: 15. The length of the CDR3 is 17 residues. CDR3: CASRGPGTANPNTEAFF. The CDR3 nucleotides are TGTGCCAGCAGGGGACCGGGGACAGCCAATCCTAACACTGAAGCTTTCTTT. The whole variable domain, filled in from reference TRBV28 and TRBJ1-1, reads DVKVTQSSRYLVKRTGEKVFLECVQDMDHENMFWYRQDPGLGLRLIYFSYDVKMKEKGDIPEGYSVSREKKERFSLILESASTNQTSMYLCASRGPGTANPNTEAFFGQGTRLTVV.

The chain is built from TRBV5-1 and TRBJ2-5, with no clear D. CDR3 length: 11 amino acids. Between the trimmed V and J ends, which lost 2 bases and 2 bases, there was a span of 1 base. Germline V gene data show CDR1 as SGHRS and CDR2 as YFSETQ. The CDR3 nucleotides read TGCGCCAGCAGCTTACAAGAGACCCAGTACTTC. Protein product: CASSLQETQYF.

This chain connects TRBV6-1 to TRBJ2-7; D possibly uses TRBD1 or TRBD2 (6 bases each). Per the germline V gene, CDR1 is MNHNS and CDR2 is SASEGT. The CDR3 covers 13 residues. Trimming shortened V by 8 bases and J by 5 bases, and 16 bases separated the two germline ends. The CDR3 sequence: CASRSMGGHEQYF. The CDR3 nucleotides read TGTGCCAGCCGCTCGATGGGGGGCCACGAGCAGTACTTC.

The CDR3 DNA reads TGCGCCAGCAGCCAAGTAGCTAGCGGGAGTGGGGGCTCCTACAATGAGCAGTTCTTC. Translating gives CASSQVASGSGGSYNEQFF. The J gene is TRBJ2-1, the V gene TRBV4-1; 10 nucleotides line up with TRBD2. CDR1 is MGHRA, CDR2 YSYEKL, per germline. The junction had 9 bases not matched to a gene; V was cut back by 1 base and J by 0 bases. The CDR3 covers 19 residues.

The V gene is TRBV19, the J gene TRBJ2-1; D is undetermined. Germline V gives CDR1 LNHDA, CDR2 SQIVND (reference sequence). Trimming took off 1 base at V and 2 bases at J, with 3 bases between the two ends. This CDR3 has 13 residues. CDR3 bases: TGTGCCAGTAGTATAGGGCCCTACAATGAGCAGTTCTTC. Protein: CASSIGPYNEQFF.

By share, this clone ranks as medium-sized. This sequence joins TRBV7-9 and TRBJ2-2; tentative D call: TRBD2 (6 bases). The germline V and J ends were trimmed by 5 bases and 5 bases, with 15 bases remaining between them. Germline V gene lookup returns CDR1 SEHNR and CDR2 FQNEAQ (reference sequence). The CDR3 extends over 15 amino acids. The CDR3 is CASSPRSSVTGELFF. In nucleotides, the CDR3 is TGTGCCAGCAGCCCCCGGTCTAGCGTGACCGGGGAGCTGTTTTTT.

This clone appeared a single time. This chain uses TRBV28 with TRBJ1-2; 10 nucleotides line up with TRBD1. CDR3 size: 14 residues. Germline trimming cut 4 bases from V and 4 bases from J; bases unmatched to any gene: 3. Germline-derived CDR1 and CDR2 are MDHEN and SYDVKM. The CDR3 spells CASSSGTGVYGYTF. CDR3 DNA: TGTGCCAGCAGTTCCGGGACAGGGGTCTATGGCTACACCTTC.

The chain combines TRBV4-2 with TRBJ2-7; D not resolved. This CDR3 is built from 15 residues. CDR1 and CDR2 from the germline V gene are LGHNA and YNFKEQ. V dropped 1 base and J dropped 2 bases, with 12 bases sitting between them. CDR3 nucleotides: TGTGCCAGCAGCCAAGGGGTTAGCTATCCCTACGAGCAGTACTTC. Amino acids: CASSQGVSYPYEQYF.

The chain uses TRBV5-1 and TRBJ2-1; D is ambiguous. The CDR3 length is 14 residues. The V gene's germline CDR1 is SGHRS and CDR2 YFSETQ. V was cut by 1 base and J by 5 bases, with 10 bases left in between. The CDR3 protein is CASSLSKGNNEQFF. The CDR3 DNA reads as TGCGCCAGCAGCTTGAGTAAGGGAAACAATGAGCAGTTCTTC.

Here the CDR3 reads CASSLPGGAEQFF. CDR3 in DNA: TGTGCCAGCAGCTTACCCGGGGGAGCTGAGCAGTTCTTC. The genes are TRBV7-9 and TRBJ2-1, with a weak D call TRBD2 (6 bases). From germline, CDR1 is SEHNR and CDR2 FQNEAQ (reference sequence). The CDR3 has 13 residues. V dropped 2 bases and J dropped 9 bases, with 11 bases sitting between them.